The sequence of this T cell receptor beta chain was determined in a study of shared clonotypes between healthy human individuals. As to this clone: No antigen is known for it.

Notes on the study in general: Estimated richness values were generally larger in naive subsets than in memory subsets. Although depth was large, rarefaction showed that sequencing of the sorted subsets was incomplete.

The study ran the assay at deep level. Generated by immunoSEQ multiplex PCR, the TCRdb table keeps only in-frame clones and is missing some. The sample holds around 620,000 clones, approximately 95% seen once. Between the trimmed V and J ends, which lost 5 bases and 4 bases, there was a span of 3 bases. The CDR3 extends over 11 amino acids. Germline V gene data show CDR1 as MDHEN and CDR2 as SYDVKM. Naive CD8 cells lacked CD45RO and underwent positive selection for CCR7, leaving out terminally differentiated effector memory CD45RA+ cells. The sample consisted of naive CD8+ T cells sorted from blood. The genes are TRBV28 and TRBJ1-5; D is uncertain. This TCR came from a woman aged 25 to 39 in good health. The CDR3, as DNA: TGTGCCAGCAGTCGGAATCAGCCCCAGCATTTT. It specifies CASSRNQPQHF.